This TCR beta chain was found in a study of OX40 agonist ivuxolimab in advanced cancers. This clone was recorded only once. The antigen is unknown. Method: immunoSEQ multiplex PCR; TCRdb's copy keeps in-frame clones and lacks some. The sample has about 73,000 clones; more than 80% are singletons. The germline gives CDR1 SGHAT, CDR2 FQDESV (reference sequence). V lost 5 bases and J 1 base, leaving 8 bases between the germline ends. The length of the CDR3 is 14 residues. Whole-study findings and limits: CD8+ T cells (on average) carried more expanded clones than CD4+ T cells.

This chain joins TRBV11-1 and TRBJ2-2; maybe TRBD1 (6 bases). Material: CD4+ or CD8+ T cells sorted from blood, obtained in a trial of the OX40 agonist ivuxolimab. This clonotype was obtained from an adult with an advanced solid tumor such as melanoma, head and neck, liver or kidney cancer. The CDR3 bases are TGTGCCAGCAGCCGACAGGAGAACACCGGGGAGCTGTTTTTT. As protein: CASSRQENTGELFF. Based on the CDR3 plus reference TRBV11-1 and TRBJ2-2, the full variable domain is EAEVAQSPRYKITEKSQAVAFWCDPISGHATLYWYRQILGQGPELLVQFQDESVVDDSQLPKDRFSAERLKGVDSTLKIQPAELGDSAMYLCASSRQENTGELFFGEGSRLTVL.